This T cell receptor (beta chain) was documented in a study of regulatory T cells in long-lasting Graves disease. Study-level findings and limits: Results may be inaccurate due to the small sample size.

The authors built TCR beta libraries using iRepertoire HTBI primers and Arm-PCR of CDR3 regions. TCRdb reprocessed the multiplex PCR reads via MiXCR and lists one record per CDR3 protein. Of 450,000 to 600,000 distinct CDR3 sequences listed, 13% are singletons. This clonotype was observed a single time. The antigen remains unidentified. One base away lies a much larger clone, so this may be a sequencing read error. Trimming pared 6 bases from V and 4 bases from J, leaving 19 bases between. The CDR3 totals 16 residues. Noted time point: newly diagnosed GD, antithyroid drugs for less than 3 months. RNA from PBMCs was the source of the TCR library. This sample was shared with a second study, whose subject was T cells in Graves' hyperthyroidism and ophthalmopathy. From that report: Graves' hyperthyroidism showing no ophthalmopathy progression within 18 months was considered stable.

The TCR sequence derives from a man aged 25-45 years with Graves disease. This specimen was peripheral blood mononuclear cells (PBMCs), taken at new diagnosis, from a patient treated with antithyroid drugs. This rearrangement joins TRBV12-3 or TRBV12-4 to TRBJ2-1, with a weak D call TRBD2 (6 bases). The CDR3 here is CASSPSGTGSYNEQFF. As DNA, the CDR3 is TGTGCCAGCAGCCCATCCGGGACTGGTAGTTACAATGAGCAGTTCTTC.